These 18 T cell receptor beta chains came from one sample sequenced in a study of blood T cell repertoires in COVID-19. Some clones are missing from TCRdb's copy, which holds only in-frame ones; the method was immunoSEQ multiplex PCR. This sample has 80,000 to 100,000 clones, with over 70% found just once. Sequenced: peripheral blood. These receptors all stem from a man between 65 and 85 years old with acute or convalescent COVID-19.

This chain connects TRBV1 to TRBJ2-7; the DNA was not used to check the table's D call, TRBD2. TRBV1 is described as a pseudogene. The CDR3 extends over 16 amino acids. CDR3 region: CTSSPEIPAGGYEQYF. CDR3 bases: TGCACCAGCAGCCCCGAGATCCCAGCGGGGGGATACGAGCAGTACTTC.

For this clone: Compared with germline, one end of the junction differs, possibly owing to a read error. The chain recombines TRBV27 with TRBJ1-1; D ambiguous. This CDR3 spans 14 amino acids. Germline V gene sequence: CDR1 MNHEY, CDR2 SMNVEV (reference sequence). The CDR3 here is CATSKRRESTEAFF. The DNA for the CDR3 is TGTGCCACCAGTAAACGAAGGGAGAGCACTGAAGCTTTCTTT.

This clone is a singleton in its sample. J is TRBJ1-5 and V is TRBV5-5, with D perhaps TRBD1 (6 bases). Deletions cut 5 bases from V and 4 bases from J, with 10 bases between. Germline CDR1 SGHKS, CDR2 YYEKEE (reference sequence). This CDR3 is built from 13 residues. The CDR3 DNA sequence: TGTGCCAGCAGTTCTCAGGGGAATCAGCCCCAGCATTTT. Its protein is CASSSQGNQPQHF.

This clone was picked up many times. The chain links TRBV10-3 to TRBJ2-5; TRBD1 aligns across 8 bases. This CDR3 is 13 amino acids long. Germline V gene sequence: CDR1 ENHRY, CDR2 SYGVKD. With V trimmed by 3 bases and J by 4 bases, 1 base remained unmatched. CDR3: CAISDQGAETQYF. DNA for the CDR3: TGTGCCATCAGTGATCAGGGGGCAGAGACCCAGTACTTC.

The chain couples TRBV28 to TRBJ1-2; 9 nucleotides line up with TRBD1. The CDR3 length is 16 residues. Germline assignment: CDR1 MDHEN and CDR2 SYDVKM. Losses at the gene ends were 6 bases for V and 0 bases for J; bases not matched to a gene: 8. The CDR3 sequence: CASRTLGTGTNYGYTF. The CDR3 region has the DNA TGTGCCAGCAGGACCCTCGGGACAGGGACTAACTATGGCTACACCTTC.

The rearrangement uses TRBV18 and TRBJ1-2, with D possibly TRBD1 on 5 matching bases. The CDR3 has 15 residues. Per the germline V gene, CDR1 is KGHSH and CDR2 is LQKENI. The ends were cut back, 5 bases at V and 0 bases at J, with 13 bases in the middle. This CDR3 is CASSIGTEANYGYTF. CDR3 bases: TGTGCCAGCTCAATCGGGACTGAGGCTAACTATGGCTACACCTTC.

The chain uses TRBV18 and TRBJ1-4; D is perhaps TRBD1 (6 bases). CDR3 length: 15 amino acids. Germline-derived CDR1 and CDR2 are KGHSH and LQKENI. Trimming pared 6 bases from V and 4 bases from J, leaving 15 bases between. The CDR3 here is CASSIDRNVNEKLFF. The DNA for the CDR3 is TGTGCCAGCTCCATTGACAGGAACGTTAATGAAAAACTGTTTTTT. Combining the CDR3 with reference TRBV18 and TRBJ1-4 gives the whole variable domain NAGVMQNPRHLVRRRGQEARLRCSPMKGHSHVYWYRQLPEEGLKFMVYLQKENIIDESGMPKERFSAEFPKEGPSILRIQQVVRGDSAAYFCASSIDRNVNEKLFFGSGTQLSVL.

The gene calls are TRBV28 and TRBJ2-7; 10 positions match TRBD1. The CDR3 has 13 amino acids. Trimming cost V 5 bases and J 5 bases; bases outside gene matches: 3. Germline V gene sequence: CDR1 MDHEN, CDR2 SYDVKM. Here the CDR3 DNA reads TGTGCCAGCAGTCCAGGGACAGGGGACGAGCAGTACTTC. It encodes CASSPGTGDEQYF.

The chain recombines TRBV19 with TRBJ2-1; 11 bases are a match to TRBD2. The CDR3 length is 16 residues. Germline V gene sequence: CDR1 LNHDA, CDR2 SQIVND (reference sequence). V lost 5 bases, J lost 3 bases, and 6 bases stayed unmatched. The CDR3 DNA reads as TGTGCCAGTAGTCCCCCGGGACTAGCGGTCTACAATGAGCAGTTCTTC. Translation: CASSPPGLAVYNEQFF.

The sample holds one count of this clone. This rearrangement joins TRBV5-1 to TRBJ2-7; 12 bases map to TRBD2. From germline, CDR1 is SGHRS and CDR2 YFSETQ. The CDR3 consists of 16 residues. V dropped 0 bases and J dropped 7; count of bases not matched to a gene: 8. The CDR3 loop is CASSLDGLAGNIEQYF. The CDR3 nucleotides read TGCGCCAGCAGCTTGGACGGACTAGCGGGAAATATAGAGCAGTACTTC.

The V call is TRBV11-2, the J call TRBJ1-2, with TRBD1 matching 7 bases. The germline V gene encodes CDR1 SGHAT and CDR2 FQNNGV. Trimming took 4 bases from V and 2 from J; bases not matched to a gene: 1. There are 13 residues in the CDR3. The chain's CDR3 is CASSSGQNYGYTF. In DNA, the CDR3 is TGTGCCAGCAGCTCGGGACAGAACTATGGCTACACCTTC.

A few counts support this clone. The rearrangement uses TRBV28 and TRBJ1-6, with TRBD1 as a possible D gene (5 bases). The CDR3 has 14 residues. V lost 7 bases to trimming and J lost 9 bases, with 16 bases between them. In germline, CDR1 is MDHEN, CDR2 SYDVKM. Here the CDR3 reads CASMEGFRRSPLHF. In DNA, the CDR3 is TGTGCCAGCATGGAGGGGTTCCGGCGTTCACCCCTCCACTTT. The entire variable domain, with the rest obtained from reference TRBV28 and TRBJ1-6, is as follows: DVKVTQSSRYLVKRTGEKVFLECVQDMDHENMFWYRQDPGLGLRLIYFSYDVKMKEKGDIPEGYSVSREKKERFSLILESASTNQTSMYLCASMEGFRRSPLHFGNGTRLTVT.

The chain uses TRBV29-1 and TRBJ2-5, with TRBD1 matching 8 bases. Germline CDR1 reads SQVTM; CDR2 reads ANQGSEA. V lost 0 bases to trimming and J lost 5 bases; unmatched junction nucleotides: 5. This CDR3 spans 14 amino acids. The CDR3 nucleotides read TGCAGCGTTGAAGAGGACAGGGCCAGGGAGACCCAGTACTTC. Amino acids: CSVEEDRARETQYF.

This clone was seen many times. V usage is TRBV7-2 and J usage is TRBJ2-1, with 10 bases identical to TRBD2. CDR3 length equals 15 residues. Germline CDR1 is SGHTA and CDR2 is FQGNSA. V gave up 5 bases and J gave up 9 bases; unmatched junction bases: 10. The CDR3: CASSLRTSGQPEQFF. CDR3 sequence (DNA): TGTGCCAGCAGCCTACGGACTAGCGGACAGCCTGAGCAGTTCTTC.

This clone was detected a few times. The genes are TRBV5-4 and TRBJ1-3; 9 bases agree with TRBD1. V lost 3 bases and J lost 2; bases outside the gene matches: 3. CDR1 SGHNT and CDR2 YYREEE come from the germline V gene (reference sequence). The CDR3 has 15 amino acids. CDR3 in amino acids: CASSSDRGAGNTIYF. The CDR3, as DNA: TGTGCCAGCAGCTCGGACAGGGGTGCTGGAAACACCATATATTTT.

The V and J genes are TRBV4-2 and TRBJ2-7, with D maybe TRBD1 (6 bases). Germline loops: CDR1 LGHNA, CDR2 YNFKEQ. Trimming removed 2 bases at V and 0 bases at J, with 11 bases between. This CDR3 contains 15 residues. This CDR3 reads CASSQSQGSSYEQYF. CDR3 sequence (DNA): TGTGCCAGCAGCCAATCACAGGGAAGCTCCTACGAGCAGTACTTC.

The gene calls are TRBV9 and TRBJ2-4; D possibly corresponds to TRBD2 (5 bases). Trimming shortened V by 3 bases and J by 8 bases, and 15 bases separated the two germline ends. Germline loops: CDR1 SGDLS, CDR2 YYNGEE. The CDR3 totals 14 residues. CDR3 nucleotides: TGTGCCAGCAGCGGACGGTCAGAGGAGGACATTCAGTACTTC. It specifies CASSGRSEEDIQYF.

In this sample, this clone turned up a few times. The chain links TRBV29-1 to TRBJ2-7; D remains unclear. V was pared by 3 bases and J by 3 bases, with 9 bases between. CDR3 length: 12 residues. Germline CDR1 SQVTM, CDR2 ANQGSEA. The CDR3 reads CSVDVGGYEQYF. CDR3 nucleotides: TGCAGCGTTGATGTTGGCGGCTACGAGCAGTACTTC.